The T cell receptor (beta chain) under discussion was sequenced for a study of STAT5B mutations in CD4+ large granular lymphocyte leukemia. TCRdb's copy holds only in-frame clones and misses some; the assay was immunoSEQ multiplex PCR. This table holds approximately 36,000 clones, under 85% found once. The sequence came from a human donor in good health. Sequencing was carried out using CD4+ T cells from blood buffy coats.

The CDR3 sequence: CASSYSGPYEQYF. The CDR3, as DNA: TGTGCCAGCAGTTACTCAGGGCCCTACGAGCAGTACTTC. The chain has TRBV6-5 and TRBJ2-7; D unresolved. Looked up from germline, CDR1 is MNHEY and CDR2 is SVGAGI. V gave up 0 bases and J gave up 2 bases, with 5 bases separating them. The CDR3 covers 13 residues.